This T cell receptor beta chain was found in a study of T-cell memory formation after mild COVID-19. Notes on the study in general: The main location of contracting CD4+ clones was CM and EM, and that of contracting CD8+ clones was EMRA. Clones shrinking from day 15 to 85 showed even CD4/CD8 mixes; later expanders tilted CD4+.

Germline V gene data show CDR1 as LGHNA and CDR2 as YSLEER. The CDR3 is 16 residues long. Between the trimmed V and J ends, which lost 0 bases and 9 bases, there was a span of 18 bases. The table lists this clonotype with a few counts. The antigen is unknown. TCRdb used MiXCR to reprocess the 5' RACE reads, holding one entry per CDR3 protein. This sample yields hundreds of thousands of distinct CDR3 sequences, of which around 30% are seen a single time; about 13% belongs to the top ten. This chain joins TRBV4-3 and TRBJ2-1, with D possibly matching TRBD2 (5 bases). The specimen was PBMCs or a T cell subset sorted from them (not recorded which). The sequence derives from an adult woman who had mild COVID-19 (a few samples of this study predate the infection). Cell type and time point are not known. In nucleotides, the CDR3 is TGCGCCAGCAGCCAAGATCCGAATACCGGACTGATTGAGCAGTTCTTC. Translation: CASSQDPNTGLIEQFF.